Listed below are T cell receptor beta chains from one sample, sequenced in a study of shared clonotypes between healthy human individuals. Clones were read by immunoSEQ multiplex PCR, and TCRdb kept only the in-frame ones, dropping some. The data show around 700,000 clones, about 74% seen once. Sequences were obtained from memory CD4+ T cells sorted from blood. The receptors stem from a woman in her twenties or thirties in good health. Both conserved end residues are part of each CDR3.

j_gene | v_gene | CDR3aa
TRBJ1-3 | TRBV5-4 | CASGTDRAYPGNTIYF
TRBJ2-7 | TRBV5-1 | CASSLVTGQGVHEQYF
TRBJ2-3 | TRBV5-1 | CASSLVTGITQKDTQYF
TRBJ1-1 | TRBV25-1 | CASSPRPGRPNTEAFF
TRBJ2-4 | TRBV13 | CASSFGSSGPLAKNIQYF
TRBJ1-2 | TRBV5-6 | CASSRSGTGGRGYTF
TRBJ1-2 | TRBV6-1 | CASSDTGSLGRGYTF
TRBJ2-1 | TRBV9 | CASSAGTSGSRNEQFF
TRBJ2-3 | TRBV5-4 | CASSLGQSDTQYF
TRBJ2-7 | TRBV11-2 | CASRRPPSQEQYF
TRBJ2-5 | TRBV11-2 | CASSYSYQETQYF
TRBJ1-4 | TRBV11-2 | CASSLGLWGEKLFF
TRBJ2-3 | TRBV1 | CTSRTRLAGGLCTDTQYF
TRBJ2-7 | TRBV6-5 | CASSRGLGSYEQYF
TRBJ2-1 | TRBV28 | CASLPPSGRSEQFF
TRBJ2-5 | TRBV28 | CASARRWETQYF
TRBJ2-1 | TRBV10-2 | CASRLGRGQVGEQFF
TRBJ2-3 | TRBV28 | CASSSYSGSSTDTQYF